Listed below are T cell receptor beta chains from one sample, sequenced in a study of blood T cell repertoires in COVID-19. The repertoire was sequenced with immunoSEQ multiplex PCR; TCRdb's copy has only in-frame clones and lacks some. The table records under 60,000 clones, 90% of them present only once. The sequencing input was peripheral blood. The receptor set was obtained from a human donor in a cohort sampled during active COVID-19. Both conserved end residues are part of each CDR3. The D gene is left open where the match is weak. Size is omitted from some rows. Given values are once, few, many or a class for expanded clones.

D gene	V gene	J gene	clone size	CDR3 DNA	CDR3 protein
TRBD2	TRBV18	TRBJ2-7	.	TGTGCCAGCTCACCAAGGGAGACTAGCGGGAGGGCCAACGAGCAGTACTTC	CASSPRETSGRANEQYF
TRBD2	TRBV2	TRBJ2-3	.	TGTGCCAGCAGTGTTGGGGGGGGAGCAGATACGCAGTATTTT	CASSVGGGADTQYF
.	TRBV10-3	TRBJ1-6	.	TGTGCCATCAGCCGGGAGGGGACCTATAATTCACCCCTCCACTTT	CAISREGTYNSPLHF
.	TRBV5-4	TRBJ1-5	.	TGTGCCAGCAGCTCGGGGGGGGGAGCGCGTCAGCCCCAGCATTTT	CASSSGGGARQPQHF
TRBD2	TRBV29-1	TRBJ2-7	.	TGCAGCGTGGAGAGCGGGGCAGCAAGGAACGAGCAGTACTTC	CSVESGAARNEQYF
.	TRBV2	TRBJ2-5	.	TGTGCCAGCAGTGCTAGGCGGTCTCAAGAGACCCAGTACTTC	CASSARRSQETQYF
TRBD1	TRBV12-5	TRBJ2-6	.	TGTGCTAGTGGTCTCGGGACAGAACACTCTGGGGCCAACGTCCTGACTTTC	CASGLGTEHSGANVLTF
TRBD2	TRBV6-5	TRBJ2-7	.	TGTGCCAGCTGGGGGCTAGCGGGATCCGAGCAGTACTTC	CASWGLAGSEQYF
.	TRBV19	TRBJ1-5	once	TGTGCCAGTAGTATCATCTCAGGAAATCAGCCCCAGCATTTT	CASSIISGNQPQHF
.	TRBV20-1	TRBJ2-1	once	TGCAGTGCTAGTTCGGAGAGCTCCTACAATGAGCAGTTCTTC	CSASSESSYNEQFF